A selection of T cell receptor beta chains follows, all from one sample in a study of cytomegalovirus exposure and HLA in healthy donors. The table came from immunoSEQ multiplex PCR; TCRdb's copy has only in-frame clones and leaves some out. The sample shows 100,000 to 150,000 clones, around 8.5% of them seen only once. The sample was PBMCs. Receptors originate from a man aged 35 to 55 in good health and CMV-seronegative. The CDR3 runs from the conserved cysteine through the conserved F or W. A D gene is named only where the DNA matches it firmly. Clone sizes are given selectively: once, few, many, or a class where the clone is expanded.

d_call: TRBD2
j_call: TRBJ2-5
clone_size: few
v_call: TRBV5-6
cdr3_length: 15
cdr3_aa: CASSGASGDQETQYF
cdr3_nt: TGTGCCAGCAGCGGGGCTAGCGGGGACCAAGAGACCCAGTACTTC

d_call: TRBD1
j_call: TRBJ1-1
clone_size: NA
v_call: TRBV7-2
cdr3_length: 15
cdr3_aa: CASSLGTGWNTEAFF
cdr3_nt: TGTGCCAGCAGCTTAGGGACAGGGTGGAACACTGAAGCTTTCTTT

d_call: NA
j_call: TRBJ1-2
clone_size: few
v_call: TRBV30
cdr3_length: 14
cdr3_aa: CAWSGGGGLPGETF
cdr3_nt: TGTGCCTGGAGTGGGGGCGGGGGCCTCCCGGGGGAAACCTTC

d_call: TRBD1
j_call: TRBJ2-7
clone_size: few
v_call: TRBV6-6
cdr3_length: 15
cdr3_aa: CASTGQGAGTYEQYF
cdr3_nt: TGTGCCAGCACCGGACAGGGGGCCGGGACCTACGAGCAGTACTTC

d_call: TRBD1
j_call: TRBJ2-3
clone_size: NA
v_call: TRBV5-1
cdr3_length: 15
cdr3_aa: CASSLDGTDTDTQYF
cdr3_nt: TGCGCCAGCAGCTTGGACGGGACAGACACAGATACGCAGTATTTT

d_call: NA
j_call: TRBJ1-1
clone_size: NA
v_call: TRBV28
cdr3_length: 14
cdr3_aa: CASNARGPSGEAFF
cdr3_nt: TGTGCCAGCAACGCCAGGGGCCCTTCGGGGGAAGCTTTCTTT

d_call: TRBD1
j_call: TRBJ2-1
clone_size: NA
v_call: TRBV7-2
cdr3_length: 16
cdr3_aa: CASSFVDRRGYNEQFF
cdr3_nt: TGTGCCAGCAGCTTTGTGGACAGGCGAGGTTACAATGAGCAGTTCTTC

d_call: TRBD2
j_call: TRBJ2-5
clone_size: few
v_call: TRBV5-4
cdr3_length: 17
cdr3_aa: CASSLVGLAGGQETQYF
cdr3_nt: TGTGCCAGCAGCTTGGTAGGACTAGCGGGGGGCCAGGAGACCCAGTACTTC

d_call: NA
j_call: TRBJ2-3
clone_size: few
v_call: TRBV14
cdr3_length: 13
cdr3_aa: CASSQSVLDTQYF
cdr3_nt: TGTGCCAGCAGCCAATCTGTATTAGATACGCAGTATTTT

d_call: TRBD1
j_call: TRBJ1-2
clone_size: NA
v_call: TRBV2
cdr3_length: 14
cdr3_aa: CASMRTGQNYGYTF
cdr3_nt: TGTGCCAGCATGAGGACAGGCCAAAACTATGGCTACACCTTC

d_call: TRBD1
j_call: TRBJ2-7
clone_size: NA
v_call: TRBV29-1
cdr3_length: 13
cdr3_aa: CSVERQGEYEQYF
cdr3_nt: TGCAGCGTTGAGCGGCAGGGGGAATACGAGCAGTACTTC

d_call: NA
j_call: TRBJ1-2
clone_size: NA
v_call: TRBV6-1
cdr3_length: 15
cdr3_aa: CASSATVREARGYTF
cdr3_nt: TGTGCCAGCAGTGCTACAGTTAGGGAGGCACGGGGCTACACCTTC

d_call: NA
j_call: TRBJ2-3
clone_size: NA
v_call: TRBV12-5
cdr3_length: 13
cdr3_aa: CASGLIGTDTQYF
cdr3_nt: TGTGCTAGTGGTTTGATCGGGACAGATACGCAGTATTTT

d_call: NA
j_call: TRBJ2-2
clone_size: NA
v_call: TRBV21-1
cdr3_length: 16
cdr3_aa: CASSKVPYRGGGELFF
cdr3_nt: TGTGCCAGCAGCAAAGTTCCTTACAGGGGAGGCGGGGAGCTGTTTTTT

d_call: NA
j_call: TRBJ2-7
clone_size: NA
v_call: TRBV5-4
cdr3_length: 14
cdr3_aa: CASSPLGGADEQYF
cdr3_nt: TGTGCCAGCAGCCCCTTAGGGGGGGCGGACGAGCAGTACTTC

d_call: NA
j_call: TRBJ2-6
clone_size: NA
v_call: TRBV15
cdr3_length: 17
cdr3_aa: CATSREGSSSGANVLTF
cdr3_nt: TGTGCCACCAGCAGAGAGGGCAGCAGCTCTGGGGCCAACGTCCTGACTTTC

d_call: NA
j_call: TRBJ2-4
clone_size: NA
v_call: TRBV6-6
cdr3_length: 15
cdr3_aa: CASSYDGTDLNIQYF
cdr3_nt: TGTGCCAGCAGTTACGACGGCACAGATTTAAACATTCAGTACTTC

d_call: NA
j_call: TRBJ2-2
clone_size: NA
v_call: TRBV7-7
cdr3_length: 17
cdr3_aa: CASSLSPSGEDTGELFF
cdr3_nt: TGTGCCAGCAGCTTATCCCCGAGTGGGGAGGACACCGGGGAGCTGTTTTTT

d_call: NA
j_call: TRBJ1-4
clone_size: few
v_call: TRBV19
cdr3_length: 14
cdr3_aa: CASKRDRTNEKLFF
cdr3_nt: TGTGCCAGTAAACGGGATCGGACTAATGAAAAACTGTTTTTT

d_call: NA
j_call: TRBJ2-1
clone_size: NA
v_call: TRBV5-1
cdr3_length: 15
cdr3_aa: CASSLTGGGWDEQFF
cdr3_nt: TGCGCCAGCAGCTTGACGGGGGGCGGTTGGGATGAGCAGTTCTTC

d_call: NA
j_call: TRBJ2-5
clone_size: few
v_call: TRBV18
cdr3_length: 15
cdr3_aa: CASSPGGRSQETQYF
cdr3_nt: TGTGCCAGCTCACCAGGGGGCAGGAGCCAAGAGACCCAGTACTTC

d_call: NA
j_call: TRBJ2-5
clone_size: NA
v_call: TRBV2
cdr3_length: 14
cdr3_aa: CASSKGASSETQYF
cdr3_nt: TGTGCCAGCAGTAAAGGGGCTAGCTCAGAGACCCAGTACTTC

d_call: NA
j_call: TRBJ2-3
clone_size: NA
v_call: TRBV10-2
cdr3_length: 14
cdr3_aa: CASRFAGYTDTQYF
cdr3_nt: TGCGCCAGCAGGTTTGCGGGTTACACAGATACGCAGTATTTT

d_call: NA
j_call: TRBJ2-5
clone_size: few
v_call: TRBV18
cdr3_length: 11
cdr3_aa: CASSPKETQYF
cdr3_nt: TGTGCCAGCTCACCCAAAGAGACCCAGTACTTC

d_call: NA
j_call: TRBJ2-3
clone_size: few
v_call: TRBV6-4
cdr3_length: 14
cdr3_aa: CASSVEAHTDTQYF
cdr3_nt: TGTGCCAGCAGTGTTGAGGCGCACACAGATACGCAGTATTTT

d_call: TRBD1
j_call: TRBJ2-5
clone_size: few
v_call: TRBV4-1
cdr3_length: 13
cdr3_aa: CASRQTGVETQYF
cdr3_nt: TGCGCCAGCAGACAGACAGGGGTAGAGACCCAGTACTTC

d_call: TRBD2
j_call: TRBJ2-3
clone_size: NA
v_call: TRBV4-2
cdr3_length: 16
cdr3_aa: CASSQGPAGGSDTQYF
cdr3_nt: TGTGCCAGCAGCCAAGGTCCGGCGGGGGGGTCAGATACGCAGTATTTT